A single sample is the source of the 12 T cell receptor beta chains below, sequenced in a study of T cell clonotyping in hematopoietic cell transplantation. TCRdb's table, derived via immunoSEQ multiplex PCR, lists solely in-frame clones and lacks some. The repertoire includes almost 8,500 clones, roughly 89% of them detected once, and more than 4% sits in the top ten. The input for sequencing was peripheral blood mononuclear cells, taken at the time of graft-versus-host disease after allogeneic stem cell transplant. The receptors were sampled from a male patient between 55 and 70 years old who had an allogeneic stem cell transplant from a related donor, so the T cells may come from the graft donor. Some clones in this sample may be carry-over from other donors' samples.

The chain has TRBV29-1 and TRBJ1-4; tentatively, D is TRBD1 (5 bases). Germline V gene sequence: CDR1 SQVTM, CDR2 ANQGSEA. The CDR3 spans 14 residues. Trimming took off 5 bases at V and 5 bases at J, with 15 bases between the two ends. The CDR3 DNA reads TGCAGCGTTCTGGGCGGGGGAGGCAATGAAAAACTGTTTTTT. Protein product: CSVLGGGGNEKLFF.

This chain joins TRBV28 and TRBJ2-1, with unresolved D. Germline CDR1 is MDHEN and CDR2 is SYDVKM. This CDR3 has 14 amino acids. Deletions cut 3 bases from V and 1 base from J, with 7 bases between. The CDR3 reads CASSFVLSYNEQFF. Written as DNA, the CDR3 is TGTGCCAGCAGTTTCGTCTTGTCCTACAATGAGCAGTTCTTC. Full variable domain (outside the CDR3, taken from reference TRBV28 and TRBJ2-1): DVKVTQSSRYLVKRTGEKVFLECVQDMDHENMFWYRQDPGLGLRLIYFSYDVKMKEKGDIPEGYSVSREKKERFSLILESASTNQTSMYLCASSFVLSYNEQFFGPGTRLTVL.

The gene calls are TRBV4-1 and TRBJ2-1; D is unclear. The V gene lost 1 base and the J gene lost 0 bases, with 10 bases spanning the gap. This CDR3 contains 16 residues. Germline assignment: CDR1 MGHRA and CDR2 YSYEKL. For the CDR3, the DNA is TGCGCCAGCAGCCAAGGGGCCGGGCGCTCCTACAATGAGCAGTTCTTC. Its protein is CASSQGAGRSYNEQFF.

The chain joins TRBV18 to TRBJ2-5; no firm D call. Deletions cut 6 bases from V and 5 bases from J, with 16 bases between. Germline V CDR1 and CDR2: KGHSH, LQKENI. This CDR3 contains 14 residues. CDR3 sequence (DNA): TGTGCCAGCTCCACCACTGTCCCCGCGGAGACCCAGTACTTC. This sequence encodes CASSTTVPAETQYF.

V is TRBV5-1 and J is TRBJ2-3, with a possible D match to TRBD2 (6 bases). This CDR3 region has 14 residues. V was pared by 0 bases and J by 5 bases, with 10 bases between. Germline V lookup: CDR1 SGHRS, CDR2 YFSETQ. The CDR3 DNA reads as TGCGCCAGCAGCTTGGAGGGACTGAGAGATACGCAGTATTTT. Protein sequence: CASSLEGLRDTQYF.

This chain connects TRBV28 to TRBJ1-1; possible D gene TRBD1, 5 bases. CDR3 length: 12 residues. Germline loops: CDR1 MDHEN, CDR2 SYDVKM. V was clipped by 2 bases and J by 8 bases, with 9 bases between them. The CDR3 is CASSLRPGEAFF. The CDR3 DNA follows: TGTGCCAGCAGTTTAAGGCCAGGGGAAGCTTTCTTT.

A word on this clone: It is likely a read error, because the conserved phenylalanine at the end of the CDR3 is missing. The limits of the CDR3 on the DNA are not certain, so only TCRdb's listed CDR3 is given. The V gene is TRBV5-5, the J gene TRBJ2-7; TRBD1 reflects the table's D call only, with no check against the DNA. From germline, CDR1 is SGHKS and CDR2 YYEKEE (reference sequence). The CDR3 numbers 13 amino acids, ends counted. The CDR3 spells CASSLVGTGPVPL.

The chain recombines TRBV7-8 with TRBJ1-3; TRBD1 is a possible D gene (5 bases). Germline V lookup: CDR1 SGHVS, CDR2 FQNEAQ. This CDR3 has 14 residues. The V end lost 0 bases, the J end lost 5 bases, and 8 bases lay between the germline ends. CDR3 coding DNA: TGTGCCAGCAGCTTAGCTCAGGGACGAAACACCATATATTTT. This codes for CASSLAQGRNTIYF.

This chain links TRBV6-5 with TRBJ1-6; tentative D call: TRBD1 (6 bases). Trimming stripped 7 bases from V and 7 bases from J, with 17 bases between. Germline loops: CDR1 MNHEY, CDR2 SVGAGI. CDR3 length equals 15 residues. This chain's CDR3 is CASNQGGGGNSPLHF. DNA of the CDR3: TGTGCCAGCAACCAGGGAGGGGGAGGGAATTCACCCCTCCACTTT.

The chain is built from TRBV25-1 and TRBJ2-7, with 9 positions matching TRBD2. Germline values: CDR1 MGHDK, CDR2 SYGVNS. The CDR3 has 14 residues. Trimming removed 6 bases from V and 3 bases from J; junction bases left unmatched: 6. The CDR3 DNA sequence: TGTGCCAGCAGGAGGAGCGGGGGGTTCTACGAGCAGTACTTC. Translated, it gives CASRRSGGFYEQYF.

The chain joins TRBV30 to TRBJ2-3; D unclear. Per the germline V gene, CDR1 is GTSNPN and CDR2 is SVGIG (reference sequence). This CDR3 spans 13 amino acids. Trimming took off 0 bases at V and 3 bases at J, with 7 bases between the two ends. In DNA form, the CDR3 reads TGTGCCTGGAGTGTGGGTCAAACAGATACGCAGTATTTT. This gives the protein CAWSVGQTDTQYF.

The chain uses TRBV7-9 and TRBJ2-5; TRBD2 agrees at 9 bases. V lost 0 bases to trimming and J lost 4 bases; unmatched junction nucleotides: 3. Per germline, CDR1 SEHNR and CDR2 FQNEAQ (reference sequence). The CDR3 has 15 amino acids. The CDR3 reads CASSLALAGLETQYF. CDR3 DNA sequence: TGTGCCAGCAGCTTAGCGCTAGCGGGGTTAGAGACCCAGTACTTC.